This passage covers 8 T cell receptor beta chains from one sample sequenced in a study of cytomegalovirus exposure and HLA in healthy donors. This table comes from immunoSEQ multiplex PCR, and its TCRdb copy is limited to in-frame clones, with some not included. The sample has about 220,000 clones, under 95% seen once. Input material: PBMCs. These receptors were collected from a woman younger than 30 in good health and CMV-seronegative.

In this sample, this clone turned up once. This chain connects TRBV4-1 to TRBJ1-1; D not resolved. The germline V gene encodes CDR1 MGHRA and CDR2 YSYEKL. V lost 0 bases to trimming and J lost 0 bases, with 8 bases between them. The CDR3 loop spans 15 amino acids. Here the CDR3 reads CASSQEPGVNTEAFF. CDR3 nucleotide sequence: TGCGCCAGCAGCCAAGAACCAGGCGTGAACACTGAAGCTTTCTTT.

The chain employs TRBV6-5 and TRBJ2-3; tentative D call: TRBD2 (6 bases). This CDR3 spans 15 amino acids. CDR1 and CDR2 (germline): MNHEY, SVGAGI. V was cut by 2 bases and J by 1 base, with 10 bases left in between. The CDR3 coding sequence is TGTGCCAGCAGTTACGTTAGCGGACGCACAGATACGCAGTATTTT. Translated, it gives CASSYVSGRTDTQYF.

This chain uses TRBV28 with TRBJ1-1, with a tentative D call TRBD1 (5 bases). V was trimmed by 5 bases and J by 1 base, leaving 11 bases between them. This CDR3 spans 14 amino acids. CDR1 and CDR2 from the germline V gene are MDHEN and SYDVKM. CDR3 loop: CASSLTETNTEAFF. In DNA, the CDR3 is TGTGCCAGCAGTCTGACAGAGACGAACACTGAAGCTTTCTTT.

CDR3 in amino acids: CASSYGTITDTQYF. CDR3 coding DNA: TGTGCCAGCAGCTACGGGACTATCACAGATACGCAGTATTTT. This chain connects TRBV7-3 to TRBJ2-3; TRBD2 aligns across 7 bases. This CDR3 comprises 14 residues. After removal of 4 bases from V and 2 bases from J, the junction contained 3 bases not matched to a gene. Germline CDR1 SGHTA, CDR2 FQGTGA.

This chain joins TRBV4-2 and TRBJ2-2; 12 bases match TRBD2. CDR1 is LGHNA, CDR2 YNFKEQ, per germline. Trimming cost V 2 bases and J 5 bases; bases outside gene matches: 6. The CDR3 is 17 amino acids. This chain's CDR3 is CASSQPHLAGGTGELFF. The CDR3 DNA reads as TGTGCCAGCAGCCAACCCCACCTAGCGGGAGGGACCGGGGAGCTGTTTTTT.

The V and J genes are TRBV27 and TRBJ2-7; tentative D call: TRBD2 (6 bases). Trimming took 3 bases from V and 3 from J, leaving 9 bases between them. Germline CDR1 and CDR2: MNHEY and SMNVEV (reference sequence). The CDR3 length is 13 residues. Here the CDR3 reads CASSFRGLYEQYF. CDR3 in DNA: TGTGCCAGCAGTTTCCGGGGACTCTACGAGCAGTACTTC.

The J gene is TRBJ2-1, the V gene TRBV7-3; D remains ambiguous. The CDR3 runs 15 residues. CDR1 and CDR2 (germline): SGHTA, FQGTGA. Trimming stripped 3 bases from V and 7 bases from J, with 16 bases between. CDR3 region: CASSLRHGVANEQFF. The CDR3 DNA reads TGTGCCAGCAGCTTGAGACACGGCGTGGCGAATGAGCAGTTCTTC.

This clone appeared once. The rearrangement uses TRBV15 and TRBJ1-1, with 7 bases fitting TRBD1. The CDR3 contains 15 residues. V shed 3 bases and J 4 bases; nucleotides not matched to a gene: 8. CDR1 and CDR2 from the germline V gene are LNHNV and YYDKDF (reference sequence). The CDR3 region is CATSRPTGSSTEAFF. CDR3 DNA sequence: TGTGCCACCAGCAGGCCGACAGGGTCGAGCACTGAAGCTTTCTTT. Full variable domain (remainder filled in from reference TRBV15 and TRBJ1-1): DAMVIQNPRYQVTQFGKPVTLSCSQTLNHNVMYWYQQKSSQAPKLLFHYYDKDFNNEADTPDNFQSRRPNTSFCFLDIRSPGLGDTAMYLCATSRPTGSSTEAFFGQGTRLTVV.